The clone carrying this T cell receptor beta chain appeared many times. The data were taken from a study of T cells after yellow fever vaccination. Trimming took 3 bases from V and 1 from J, leaving 17 bases between them. This CDR3 is 17 amino acids long. CDR1 is LNHNV, CDR2 YYDKDF, per germline (reference sequence). TCRdb re-analysed the 5' RACE reads in MiXCR, keeping a single row per CDR3 protein. The table records some 240,000 distinct CDR3 sequences, 3.2% of them present only once. This chain joins TRBV15 and TRBJ2-3; D unclear. The TCR sequence derives from a man younger than 35 who received the YFV17D yellow fever vaccine. The sample in question was CD4+ T cells sorted from PBMCs, obtained 10 days after the yellow fever booster vaccination. The CDR3 loop reads CATSSRANSVGTDTQYF. Written as DNA, the CDR3 is TGTGCCACCAGCAGCCGCGCCAACAGCGTTGGCACAGATACGCAGTATTTT.